The subject of this entry is one T cell receptor (beta chain). The antigen is not known. This entry comes from a study of T cell repertoires in cytomegalovirus infection. Study-wide background: Public TCR beta signatures indicated both CMV infection and matching HLA type.

Germline V gene data show CDR1 as SGHRS and CDR2 as YFSETQ. The CDR3 is 18 amino acids. V was cut by 0 bases and J by 0 bases, with 13 bases left in between. MiXCR, run by TCRdb on the reads, gives a single entry per CDR3 protein. The repertoire holds 150,000 to 200,000 distinct CDR3 sequences, with approximately 19% as singletons. Study outcomes and limitations: Cumulative public TCR beta family frequency identified CMV carriers with the relevant HLA. Clonotypes of TCR beta that were HLA-C-restricted and CMV-specific dominated the ex vivo response.

The genes are TRBV5-1 and TRBJ1-6, with D perhaps matching TRBD1 (5 bases). Sequences were obtained from PBMCs. The source of this sequence is a human donor in good health (CMV status not recorded). Some clones in this sample may be carry-over from other donors' samples. CDR3 amino acids: CASSLGGLQSSYNSPLHF. The DNA for the CDR3 is TGCGCCAGCAGCTTGGGGGGACTCCAGAGCTCCTATAATTCACCCCTCCACTTT.